The present entry profiles one T cell receptor beta chain with its context. The CDR3 contains 15 residues. These data come from a study of technical replicates of blood from a few donors. Sequenced by immunoSEQ multiplex PCR; TCRdb stores in-frame clones only, minus some. Among under 85,000 clones listed, approximately 96% were seen once. Source material: T cells isolated from PBMCs. The TCR was taken from a human donor in good health. The chain uses TRBV21-1 and TRBJ1-5. TRBV21-1 is a listed pseudogene. The CDR3 DNA reads TGTGCCAGCAAAGGGAGAGGACCTAGCAATCAGCCCCAGCATTTT. It translates to CASKGRGPSNQPQHF.